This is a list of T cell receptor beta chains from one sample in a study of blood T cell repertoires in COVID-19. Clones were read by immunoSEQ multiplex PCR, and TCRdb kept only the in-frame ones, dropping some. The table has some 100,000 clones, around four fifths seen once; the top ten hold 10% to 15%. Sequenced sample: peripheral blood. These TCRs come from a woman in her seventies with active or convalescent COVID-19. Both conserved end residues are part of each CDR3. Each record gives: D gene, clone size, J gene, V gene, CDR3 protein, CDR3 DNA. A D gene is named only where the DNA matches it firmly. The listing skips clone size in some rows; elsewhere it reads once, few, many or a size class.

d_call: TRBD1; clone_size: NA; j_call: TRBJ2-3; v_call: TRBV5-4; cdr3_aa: CASSPGTVQYTQYF; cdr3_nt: TGTGCCAGCAGCCCCGGGACAGTCCAGTATACGCAGTATTTT
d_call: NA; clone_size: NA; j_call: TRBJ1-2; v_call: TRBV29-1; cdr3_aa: CSVVGGARDGYTF; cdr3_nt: TGCAGCGTTGTTGGAGGGGCGCGGGATGGCTACACCTTC
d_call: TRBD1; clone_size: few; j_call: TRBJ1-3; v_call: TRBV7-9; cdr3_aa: CASSSRQGATGNTIYF; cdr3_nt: TGTGCCAGCAGCTCCCGACAGGGGGCGACAGGAAACACCATATATTTT
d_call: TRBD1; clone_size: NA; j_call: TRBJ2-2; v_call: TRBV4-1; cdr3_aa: CASSQRQGGATGELFF; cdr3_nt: TGCGCCAGCAGCCAGAGACAGGGTGGGGCCACCGGGGAGCTGTTTTTT
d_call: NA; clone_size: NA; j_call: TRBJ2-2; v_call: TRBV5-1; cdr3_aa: CASSQGGDTGELFF; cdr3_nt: TGCGCCAGCAGCCAAGGGGGGGACACCGGGGAGCTGTTTTTT
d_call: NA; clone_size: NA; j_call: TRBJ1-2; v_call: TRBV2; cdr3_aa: CASSVRASSGGYTF; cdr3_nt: TGTGCCAGCAGTGTGAGGGCCTCTTCTGGAGGCTACACCTTC
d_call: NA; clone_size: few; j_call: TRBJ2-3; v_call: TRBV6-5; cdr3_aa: CATAFERTSTDTQYF; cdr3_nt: TGTGCCACCGCCTTCGAAAGGACTAGCACAGATACGCAGTATTTT
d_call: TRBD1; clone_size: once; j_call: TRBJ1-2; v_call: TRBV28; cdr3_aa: CASSPPRTGFGYTF; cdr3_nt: TGTGCCAGCAGTCCACCGCGGACAGGGTTCGGCTACACCTTC
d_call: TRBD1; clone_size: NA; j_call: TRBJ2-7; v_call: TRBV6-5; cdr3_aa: CASSTSGGPYEQYF; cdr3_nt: TGTGCCAGCAGTACATCAGGGGGACCCTACGAGCAGTACTTC
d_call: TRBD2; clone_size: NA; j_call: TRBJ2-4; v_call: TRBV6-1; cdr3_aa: CASSEARGKGIQYF; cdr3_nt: TGTGCCAGCAGTGAAGCGCGGGGGAAAGGCATTCAGTACTTC
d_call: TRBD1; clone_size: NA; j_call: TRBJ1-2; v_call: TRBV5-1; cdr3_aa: CASSDSTGTGDGYTF; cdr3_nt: TGCGCCAGCAGCGATTCAACCGGGACAGGGGACGGCTACACCTTC
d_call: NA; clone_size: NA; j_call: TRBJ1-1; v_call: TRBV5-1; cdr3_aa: CASSLTGYTEAFF; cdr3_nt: TGCGCCAGCAGCTTGACAGGTTACACTGAAGCTTTCTTT
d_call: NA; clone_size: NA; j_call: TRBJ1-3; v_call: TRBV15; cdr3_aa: CATSGNQGWGNTIYF; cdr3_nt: TGTGCCACCAGCGGAAACCAGGGGTGGGGAAACACCATATATTTT
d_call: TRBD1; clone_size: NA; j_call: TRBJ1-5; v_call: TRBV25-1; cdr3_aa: CARLGQVSYSNQPQHF; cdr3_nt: TGTGCCAGACTGGGACAGGTAAGTTATAGCAATCAGCCCCAGCATTTT
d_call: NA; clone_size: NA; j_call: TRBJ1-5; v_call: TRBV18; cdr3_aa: CASSSSSDSNQPQHF; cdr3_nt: TGTGCCAGCTCATCTAGTTCTGATAGCAATCAGCCCCAGCATTTT
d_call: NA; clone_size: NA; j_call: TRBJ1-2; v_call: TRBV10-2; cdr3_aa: CASSEPGNYGYTF; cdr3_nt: TGCGCCAGCAGTGAGCCGGGGAACTATGGCTACACCTTC
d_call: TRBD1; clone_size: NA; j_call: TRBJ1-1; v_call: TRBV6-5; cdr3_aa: CASRGTAQDTEAFF; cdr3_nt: TGTGCCAGCAGGGGGACAGCCCAGGACACTGAAGCTTTCTTT
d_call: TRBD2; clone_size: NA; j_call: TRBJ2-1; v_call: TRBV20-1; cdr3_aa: CSASQLSASGGAPYNEQFF; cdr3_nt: TGCAGTGCTAGTCAGCTGTCGGCTAGCGGGGGGGCACCCTACAATGAGCAGTTCTTC
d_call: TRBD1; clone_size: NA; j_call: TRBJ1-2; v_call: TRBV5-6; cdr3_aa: CASSPVGTGDGGYTF; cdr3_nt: TGTGCCAGCAGCCCGGTGGGGACAGGGGATGGTGGCTACACCTTC
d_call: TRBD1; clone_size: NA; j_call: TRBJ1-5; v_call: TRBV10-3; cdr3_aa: CAIRETGDFNQPQHF; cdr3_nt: TGTGCCATCAGAGAGACAGGGGACTTCAATCAGCCCCAGCATTTT
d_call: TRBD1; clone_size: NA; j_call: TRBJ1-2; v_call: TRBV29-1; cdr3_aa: CSVEEHGTGEFFDYGYTF; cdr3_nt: TGCAGCGTTGAAGAACACGGGACAGGGGAATTTTTTGACTATGGCTACACCTTC
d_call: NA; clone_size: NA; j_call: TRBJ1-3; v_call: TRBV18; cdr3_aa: CASSPVPDSGNTIYF; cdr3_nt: TGTGCCAGCTCACCAGTGCCAGACTCTGGAAACACCATATATTTT
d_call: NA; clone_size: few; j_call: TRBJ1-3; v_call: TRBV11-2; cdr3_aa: CASSSPRRSSGNTIYF; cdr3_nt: TGTGCCAGCAGCTCCCCTCGTCGGAGCTCTGGAAACACCATATATTTT
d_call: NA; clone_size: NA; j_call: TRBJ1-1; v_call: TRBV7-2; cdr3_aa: CASSSSPGMNTEAFF; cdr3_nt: TGTGCCAGCAGCTCCTCCCCGGGTATGAACACTGAAGCTTTCTTT
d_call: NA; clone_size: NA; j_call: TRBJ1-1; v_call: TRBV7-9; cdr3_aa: CASRPGRALNTEAFF; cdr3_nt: TGTGCCAGCAGACCGGGGAGGGCCCTGAACACTGAAGCTTTCTTT
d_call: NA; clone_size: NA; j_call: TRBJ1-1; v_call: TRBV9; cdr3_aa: CASSVTENTEAFF; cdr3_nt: TGTGCCAGCAGCGTCACAGAGAACACTGAAGCTTTCTTT
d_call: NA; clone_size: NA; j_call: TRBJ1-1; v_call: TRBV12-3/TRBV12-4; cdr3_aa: CASSFGQPRAFF; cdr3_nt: TGTGCCAGCAGTTTCGGACAGCCGAGGGCTTTCTTT
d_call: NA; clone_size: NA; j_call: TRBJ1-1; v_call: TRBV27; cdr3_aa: CASSSQTGKWIEAFF; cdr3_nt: TGTGCCAGCAGTTCACAGACAGGCAAGTGGATTGAAGCTTTCTTT
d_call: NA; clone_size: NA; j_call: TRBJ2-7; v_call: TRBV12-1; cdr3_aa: CASSSTSRYVQGIYEQYF; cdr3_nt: TGTGCCAGCAGCTCCACGTCGCGTTACGTACAGGGAATCTACGAGCAGTACTTC
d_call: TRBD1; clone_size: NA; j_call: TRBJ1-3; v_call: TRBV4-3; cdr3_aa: CASSQALGQAAGNTIYF; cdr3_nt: TGCGCCAGCAGCCAAGCCCTGGGACAGGCGGCCGGAAACACCATATATTTT
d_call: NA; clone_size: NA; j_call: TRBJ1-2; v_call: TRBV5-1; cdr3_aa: CASSPGGATRGGYTF; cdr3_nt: TGCGCCAGCAGCCCTGGGGGCGCTACCCGAGGCGGCTACACCTTC
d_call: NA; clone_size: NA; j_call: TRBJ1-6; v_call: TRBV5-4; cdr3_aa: CASSRSAGVDSPLHF; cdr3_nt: TGTGCCAGCAGCCGATCCGCAGGGGTGGATTCACCCCTCCACTTT
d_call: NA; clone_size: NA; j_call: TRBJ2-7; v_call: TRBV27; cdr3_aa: CASSPRRLSYEQYF; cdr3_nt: TGTGCCAGCAGTCCCCGCAGGCTCTCCTACGAGCAGTACTTC
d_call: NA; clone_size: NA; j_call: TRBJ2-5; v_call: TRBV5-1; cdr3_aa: CASSLQGRAETQYF; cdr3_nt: TGCGCCAGCAGCTTGCAGGGAAGGGCCGAGACCCAGTACTTC
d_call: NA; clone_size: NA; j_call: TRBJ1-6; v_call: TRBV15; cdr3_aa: CATSRDSQGRSYNSPLHF; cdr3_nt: TGTGCCACCAGCAGAGATTCCCAGGGGCGCTCCTATAATTCACCCCTCCACTTT
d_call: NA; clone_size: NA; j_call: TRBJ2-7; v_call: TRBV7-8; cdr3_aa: CASSSIPDRGNEQYF; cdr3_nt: TGTGCCAGCAGCTCAATCCCAGATAGGGGCAACGAGCAGTACTTC
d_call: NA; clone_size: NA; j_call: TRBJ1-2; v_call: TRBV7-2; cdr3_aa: CASSPRQILNYGYTF; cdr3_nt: TGTGCCAGCAGCCCGAGACAAATACTTAACTATGGCTACACCTTC
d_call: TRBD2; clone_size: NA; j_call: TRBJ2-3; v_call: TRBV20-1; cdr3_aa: CSASGLSGGTDTQYF; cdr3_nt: TGCAGTGCTAGTGGGCTTAGCGGGGGAACAGATACGCAGTATTTT